A single sample gave rise to the 9 T cell receptor beta chains below, sequenced in a study of cytomegalovirus exposure and HLA in healthy donors. The PCR contained 60 Vbeta and 13 Jbeta primers. This table comes from immunoSEQ multiplex PCR, and its TCRdb copy is limited to in-frame clones, with some not included. The repertoire holds about 180,000 clones, with roughly 85% as singletons. The sequencing sample was made of PBMCs. The source of these receptors is a woman aged 40 to 50 in good health and CMV-seronegative.

The J gene is TRBJ1-1, the V gene TRBV7-9; tentative D call: TRBD1 (6 bases). The V end lost 6 bases, the J end lost 7 bases, and 24 bases lay between the germline ends. There are 16 residues in the CDR3. CDR1 and CDR2 (germline): SEHNR, FQNEAQ (reference sequence). This CDR3 is CASRPYGGGGAGEAFF. The CDR3 DNA sequence: TGTGCCAGCAGACCTTATGGGGGGGGCGGGGCGGGTGAAGCTTTCTTT.

The genes are TRBV10-2 and TRBJ1-4, with a weak D call TRBD1 (6 bases). Trimming left V 6 bases short and J 8 bases short, with 10 bases between. This CDR3 is built from 12 residues. From germline, CDR1 is WSHSY and CDR2 SAAADI. CDR3 DNA: TGCGCCAGCAGACAGGGTTCCGAAAAACTGTTTTTT. It encodes CASRQGSEKLFF.

This chain links TRBV5-1 with TRBJ2-1; 8 nucleotides agree with TRBD2. Germline CDR1 SGHRS, CDR2 YFSETQ. The V and J ends lost 5 bases and 6 bases, in that order; junction bases with no gene match: 19. The CDR3 is made up of 18 amino acids. The CDR3 DNA reads TGCGCCAGCAGTTCGTACCCCTCTCTCGCGGGGGGTCCCAATGAGCAGTTCTTC. As protein: CASSSYPSLAGGPNEQFF.

The chain carries TRBV4-1 and TRBJ2-3; TRBD2 agrees at 8 bases. The trim removed 1 base at V and 0 bases at J, leaving 3 bases unmatched. The length of the CDR3 is 16 residues. Germline loops: CDR1 MGHRA, CDR2 YSYEKL. DNA for the CDR3: TGCGCCAGCAGCCAAGGTCTAGCGGGTAGCACAGATACGCAGTATTTT. Protein sequence: CASSQGLAGSTDTQYF.

The rearrangement links TRBV29-1 to TRBJ2-7, with D tentatively TRBD2 (6 bases). Trimming left V 6 bases short and J 8 bases short, with 23 bases between. The CDR3 loop spans 14 amino acids. Germline values: CDR1 SQVTM, CDR2 ANQGSEA. This CDR3 is CSVAQVWGVQQQYF. The CDR3 nucleotides read TGCAGCGTAGCTCAGGTTTGGGGGGTTCAGCAGCAGTACTTC.

The CDR3 is CASSDSYDTDTQYF. The CDR3 DNA is TGTGCCAGCAGCGACTCTTATGACACAGATACGCAGTATTTT. This chain joins TRBV6-6 and TRBJ2-3; D unclear. V lost 6 bases and J 2 bases, leaving 12 bases between the germline ends. Germline assignment: CDR1 MNHNY and CDR2 SVGAGI (reference sequence). The CDR3 spans 14 residues.

CDR3 nucleotides: TGTGCCAGCAGTAAATGGAGCCTAGTTGGCGGGGAGCTGTTTTTT. Its protein is CASSKWSLVGGELFF. The chain employs TRBV27 and TRBJ2-2; no firm D call. Germline V gene lookup returns CDR1 MNHEY and CDR2 SMNVEV (reference sequence). Trimming shortened V by 5 bases and J by 7 bases, and 17 bases separated the two germline ends. The CDR3 totals 15 residues.

This rearrangement joins TRBV6-5 to TRBJ1-1; TRBD1 is a possible D gene (5 bases). The CDR3 is 15 amino acids. V lost 0 bases and J 4 bases, leaving 12 bases between the germline ends. CDR1 MNHEY and CDR2 SVGAGI come from the germline V gene. The DNA of the CDR3 is TGTGCCAGCAGTTACTCGACCGGGGGGAGCACTGAAGCTTTCTTT. This gives the protein CASSYSTGGSTEAFF.

This chain uses TRBV19 with TRBJ1-5; TRBD1 aligns across 8 bases. Germline-derived CDR1 and CDR2 are LNHDA and SQIVND (reference sequence). V was pared by 4 bases and J by 5 bases, with 10 bases of the junction left unmatched. The CDR3 has 16 amino acids. This CDR3 reads CASSRSDRGGHQPQHF. The CDR3, as DNA: TGTGCCAGTAGTAGATCTGACAGGGGAGGTCATCAGCCCCAGCATTTT.